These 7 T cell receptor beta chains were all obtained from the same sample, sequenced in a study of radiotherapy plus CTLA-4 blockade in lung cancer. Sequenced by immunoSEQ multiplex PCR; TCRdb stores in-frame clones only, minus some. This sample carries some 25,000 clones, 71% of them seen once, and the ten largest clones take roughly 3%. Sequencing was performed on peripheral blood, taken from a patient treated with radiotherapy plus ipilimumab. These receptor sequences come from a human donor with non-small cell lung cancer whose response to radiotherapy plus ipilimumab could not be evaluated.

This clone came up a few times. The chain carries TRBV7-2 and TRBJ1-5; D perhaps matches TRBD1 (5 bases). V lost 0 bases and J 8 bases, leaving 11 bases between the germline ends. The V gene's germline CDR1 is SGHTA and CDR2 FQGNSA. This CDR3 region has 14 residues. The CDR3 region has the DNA TGTGCCAGCAGCTTAGCGGGGAGGGGTGAGCCCCAGCATTTT. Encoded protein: CASSLAGRGEPQHF.

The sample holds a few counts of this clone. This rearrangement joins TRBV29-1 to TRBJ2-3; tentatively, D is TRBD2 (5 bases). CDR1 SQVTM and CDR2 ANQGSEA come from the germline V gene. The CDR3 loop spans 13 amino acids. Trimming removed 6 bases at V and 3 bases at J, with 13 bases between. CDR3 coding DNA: TGCAGCGTAGGTGTGACGGGGACAGATACGCAGTATTTT. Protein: CSVGVTGTDTQYF.

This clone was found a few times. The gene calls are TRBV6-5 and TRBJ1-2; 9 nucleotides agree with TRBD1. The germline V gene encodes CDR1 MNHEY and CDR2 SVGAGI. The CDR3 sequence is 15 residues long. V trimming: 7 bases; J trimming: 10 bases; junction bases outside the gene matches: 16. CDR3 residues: CASTFGGTGKRVYTF. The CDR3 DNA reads TGTGCCAGCACCTTCGGGGGGACAGGGAAAAGAGTCTACACCTTC.

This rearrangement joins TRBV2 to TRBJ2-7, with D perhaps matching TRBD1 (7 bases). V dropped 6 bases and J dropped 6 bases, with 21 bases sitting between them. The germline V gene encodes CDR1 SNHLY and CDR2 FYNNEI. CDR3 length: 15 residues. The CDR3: CASRERATRGLEQYF. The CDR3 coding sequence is TGTGCCAGCAGGGAAAGGGCGACTAGGGGGCTCGAGCAGTACTTC.

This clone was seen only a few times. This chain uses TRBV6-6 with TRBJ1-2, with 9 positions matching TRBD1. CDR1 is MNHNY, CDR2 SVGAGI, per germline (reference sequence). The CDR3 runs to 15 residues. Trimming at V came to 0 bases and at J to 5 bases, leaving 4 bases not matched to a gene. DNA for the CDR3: TGTGCCAGCAGTTACTCAACAGGGGGCAGTTATGGCTACACCTTC. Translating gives CASSYSTGGSYGYTF.

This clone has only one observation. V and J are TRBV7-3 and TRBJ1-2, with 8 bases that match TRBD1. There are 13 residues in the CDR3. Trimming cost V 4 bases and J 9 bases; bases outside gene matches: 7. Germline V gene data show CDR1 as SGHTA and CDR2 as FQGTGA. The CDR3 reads CASSSDREGSYTF. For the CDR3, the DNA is TGTGCCAGCAGCTCGGACAGGGAAGGAAGCTACACCTTC.

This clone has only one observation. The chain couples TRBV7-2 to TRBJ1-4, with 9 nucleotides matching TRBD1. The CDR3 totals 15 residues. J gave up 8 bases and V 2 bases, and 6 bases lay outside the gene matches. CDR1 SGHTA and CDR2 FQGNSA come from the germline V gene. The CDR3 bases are TGTGCCAGCAGCTTAAGGGACAGGGTGGGGGAAAAACTGTTTTTT. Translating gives CASSLRDRVGEKLFF.